This T cell receptor (beta chain) was identified in a study of blood T cell repertoires in COVID-19. Authors' analysis steps: Reference gene primer amplification in the assay estimated nucleated cell counts. Measured with immunoSEQ multiplex PCR; TCRdb has only the in-frame clones, and not every one. V and J calls plus clone size are reproduced from that table; the DNA served to infer D and trimming. In the table there are around 150,000 clones, 81% of which are singletons. Germline trimming cut 4 bases from V and 2 bases from J; bases unmatched to any gene: 4. CDR1 is SGHTA and CDR2 is FQGNSA in the germline V gene. This CDR3 contains 14 residues.

This chain joins TRBV7-2 and TRBJ2-7; 8 bases agree with TRBD1. The sample was peripheral blood. The receptor's source is a human donor in a cohort sampled during active COVID-19. The CDR3: CASSSKTGAYEQYF. In DNA form, the CDR3 reads TGTGCCAGCAGCTCAAAGACAGGGGCCTACGAGCAGTACTTC.